This TCR beta chain was recovered during a study of T cell changes during pregnancy in multiple sclerosis. The germline gives CDR1 KGHSH, CDR2 LQKENI. The CDR3 is 14 residues long. V shed 6 bases and J shed 7 bases, with 16 bases lying between them. TCRdb keeps only in-frame clones here, not all; method: immunoSEQ multiplex PCR. Of 33,000 or so clones in the sample, roughly nine tenths are singletons; the top ten hold approximately 5.9%. The count of this clone is one. This sequence originates from a female donor in good health, enrolled as a control in a pregnancy study. The material was peripheral blood, obtained in the third trimester of pregnancy. This sequence joins TRBV18 and TRBJ1-5; weak D call: TRBD1 (6 bases). The CDR3 loop reads CASSTARGQQPQHF. The CDR3 DNA follows: TGTGCCAGCTCGACCGCCAGGGGACAACAGCCCCAGCATTTT.